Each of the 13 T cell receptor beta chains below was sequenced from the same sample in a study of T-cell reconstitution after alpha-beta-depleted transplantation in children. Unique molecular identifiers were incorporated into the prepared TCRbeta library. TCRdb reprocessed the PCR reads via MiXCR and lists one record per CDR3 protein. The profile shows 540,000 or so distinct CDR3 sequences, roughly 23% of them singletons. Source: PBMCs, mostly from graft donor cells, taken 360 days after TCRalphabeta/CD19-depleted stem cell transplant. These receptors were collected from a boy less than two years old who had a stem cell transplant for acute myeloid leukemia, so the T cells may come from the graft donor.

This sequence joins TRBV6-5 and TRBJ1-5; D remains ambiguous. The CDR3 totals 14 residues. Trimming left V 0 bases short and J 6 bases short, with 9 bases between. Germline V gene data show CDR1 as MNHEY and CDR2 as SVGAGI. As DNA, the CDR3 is TGTGCCAGCAGTTACTCGGTCACCCGTCAGCCCCAGCATTTT. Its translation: CASSYSVTRQPQHF.

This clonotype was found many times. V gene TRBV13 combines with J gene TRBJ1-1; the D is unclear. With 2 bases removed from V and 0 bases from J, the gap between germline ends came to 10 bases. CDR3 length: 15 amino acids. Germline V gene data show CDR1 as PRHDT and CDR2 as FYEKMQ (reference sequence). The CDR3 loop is CASSLPDGLNTEAFF. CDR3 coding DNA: TGTGCCAGCAGCTTACCCGACGGACTGAACACTGAAGCTTTCTTT. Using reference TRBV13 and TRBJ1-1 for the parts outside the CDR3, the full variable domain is AAGVIQSPRHLIKEKRETATLKCYPIPRHDTVYWYQQGPGQDPQFLISFYEKMQSDKGSIPDRFSAQQFSDYHSELNMSSLELGDSALYFCASSLPDGLNTEAFFGQGTRLTVV.

As DNA, the CDR3 is TGTGCCAGCAGTTGGGGGGGCCCTCTGTACGAGCAGTACTTC. Its protein is CASSWGGPLYEQYF. This chain connects TRBV6-2 or TRBV6-3 to TRBJ2-7, with D perhaps TRBD2 (7 bases). V was shortened by 4 bases and J by 4 bases, with 14 bases between the two germline ends. CDR3 size: 14 residues. Germline V gene sequence: CDR1 MNHEY, CDR2 SVGEGT.

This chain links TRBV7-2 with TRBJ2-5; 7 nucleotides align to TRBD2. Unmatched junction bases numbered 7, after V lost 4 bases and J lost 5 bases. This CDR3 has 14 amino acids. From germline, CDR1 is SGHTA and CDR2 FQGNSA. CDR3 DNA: TGTGCCAGCAGCTCTAACGGGAGGAGGGAGACCCAGTACTTC. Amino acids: CASSSNGRRETQYF.

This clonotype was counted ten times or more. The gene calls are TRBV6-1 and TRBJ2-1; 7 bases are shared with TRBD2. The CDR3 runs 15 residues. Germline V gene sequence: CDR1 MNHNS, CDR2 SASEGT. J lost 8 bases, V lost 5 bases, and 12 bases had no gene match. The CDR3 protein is CASSRLALRGDEQFF. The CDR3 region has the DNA TGTGCCAGCAGTCGACTAGCTCTTAGAGGGGATGAGCAGTTCTTC.

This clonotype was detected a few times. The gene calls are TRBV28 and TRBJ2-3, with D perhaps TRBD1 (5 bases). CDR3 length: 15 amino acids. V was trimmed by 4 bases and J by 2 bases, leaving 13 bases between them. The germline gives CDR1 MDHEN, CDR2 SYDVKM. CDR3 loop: CASSWTQIYTDTQYF. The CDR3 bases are TGTGCCAGCAGTTGGACACAAATTTACACAGATACGCAGTATTTT.

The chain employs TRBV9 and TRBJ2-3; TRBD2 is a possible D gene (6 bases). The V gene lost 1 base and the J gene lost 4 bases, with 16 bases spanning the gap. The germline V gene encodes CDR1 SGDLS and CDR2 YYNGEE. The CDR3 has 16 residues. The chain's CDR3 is CASSVSGTGRSDTQYF. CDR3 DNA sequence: TGTGCCAGCAGCGTATCAGGGACGGGGAGGTCAGATACGCAGTATTTT.

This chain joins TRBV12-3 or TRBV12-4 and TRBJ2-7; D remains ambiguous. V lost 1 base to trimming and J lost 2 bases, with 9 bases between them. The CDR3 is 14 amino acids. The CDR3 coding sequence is TGTGCCAGCAGTTTAGATTCAGGTACCTACGAGCAGTACTTC. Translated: CASSLDSGTYEQYF.

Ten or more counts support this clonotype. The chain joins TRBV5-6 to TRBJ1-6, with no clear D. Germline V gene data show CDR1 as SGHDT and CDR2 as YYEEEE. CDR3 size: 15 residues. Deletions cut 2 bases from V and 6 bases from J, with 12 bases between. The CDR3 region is CASSFGANPNSPLHF. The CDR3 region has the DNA TGTGCCAGCAGCTTTGGCGCCAATCCTAATTCACCCCTCCACTTT.

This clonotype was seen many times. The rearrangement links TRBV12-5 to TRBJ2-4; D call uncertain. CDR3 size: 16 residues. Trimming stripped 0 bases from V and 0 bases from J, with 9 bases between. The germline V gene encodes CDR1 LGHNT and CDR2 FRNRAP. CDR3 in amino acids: CASGLVPPGAKNIQYF. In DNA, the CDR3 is TGTGCTAGTGGTTTGGTACCCCCGGGAGCCAAAAACATTCAGTACTTC.

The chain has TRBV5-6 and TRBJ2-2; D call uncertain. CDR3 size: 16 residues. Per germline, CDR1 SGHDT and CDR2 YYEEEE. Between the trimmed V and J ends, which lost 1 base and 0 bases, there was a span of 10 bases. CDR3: CASSLISATNTGELFF. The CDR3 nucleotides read TGTGCCAGCAGCTTGATTTCGGCGACGAACACCGGGGAGCTGTTTTTT.

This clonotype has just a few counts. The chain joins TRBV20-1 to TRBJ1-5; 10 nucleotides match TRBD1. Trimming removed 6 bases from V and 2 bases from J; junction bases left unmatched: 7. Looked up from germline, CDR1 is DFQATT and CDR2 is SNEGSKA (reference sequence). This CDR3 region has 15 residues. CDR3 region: CSAWDRGGGNQPQHF. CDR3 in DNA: TGCAGTGCGTGGGACAGGGGTGGTGGCAATCAGCCCCAGCATTTT.

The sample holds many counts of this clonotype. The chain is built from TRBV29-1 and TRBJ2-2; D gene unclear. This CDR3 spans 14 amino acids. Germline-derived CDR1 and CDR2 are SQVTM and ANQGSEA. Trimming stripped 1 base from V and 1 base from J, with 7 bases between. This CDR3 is CSVEVQRNTGELFF. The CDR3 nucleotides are TGCAGCGTTGAAGTACAGAGGAACACCGGGGAGCTGTTTTTT.